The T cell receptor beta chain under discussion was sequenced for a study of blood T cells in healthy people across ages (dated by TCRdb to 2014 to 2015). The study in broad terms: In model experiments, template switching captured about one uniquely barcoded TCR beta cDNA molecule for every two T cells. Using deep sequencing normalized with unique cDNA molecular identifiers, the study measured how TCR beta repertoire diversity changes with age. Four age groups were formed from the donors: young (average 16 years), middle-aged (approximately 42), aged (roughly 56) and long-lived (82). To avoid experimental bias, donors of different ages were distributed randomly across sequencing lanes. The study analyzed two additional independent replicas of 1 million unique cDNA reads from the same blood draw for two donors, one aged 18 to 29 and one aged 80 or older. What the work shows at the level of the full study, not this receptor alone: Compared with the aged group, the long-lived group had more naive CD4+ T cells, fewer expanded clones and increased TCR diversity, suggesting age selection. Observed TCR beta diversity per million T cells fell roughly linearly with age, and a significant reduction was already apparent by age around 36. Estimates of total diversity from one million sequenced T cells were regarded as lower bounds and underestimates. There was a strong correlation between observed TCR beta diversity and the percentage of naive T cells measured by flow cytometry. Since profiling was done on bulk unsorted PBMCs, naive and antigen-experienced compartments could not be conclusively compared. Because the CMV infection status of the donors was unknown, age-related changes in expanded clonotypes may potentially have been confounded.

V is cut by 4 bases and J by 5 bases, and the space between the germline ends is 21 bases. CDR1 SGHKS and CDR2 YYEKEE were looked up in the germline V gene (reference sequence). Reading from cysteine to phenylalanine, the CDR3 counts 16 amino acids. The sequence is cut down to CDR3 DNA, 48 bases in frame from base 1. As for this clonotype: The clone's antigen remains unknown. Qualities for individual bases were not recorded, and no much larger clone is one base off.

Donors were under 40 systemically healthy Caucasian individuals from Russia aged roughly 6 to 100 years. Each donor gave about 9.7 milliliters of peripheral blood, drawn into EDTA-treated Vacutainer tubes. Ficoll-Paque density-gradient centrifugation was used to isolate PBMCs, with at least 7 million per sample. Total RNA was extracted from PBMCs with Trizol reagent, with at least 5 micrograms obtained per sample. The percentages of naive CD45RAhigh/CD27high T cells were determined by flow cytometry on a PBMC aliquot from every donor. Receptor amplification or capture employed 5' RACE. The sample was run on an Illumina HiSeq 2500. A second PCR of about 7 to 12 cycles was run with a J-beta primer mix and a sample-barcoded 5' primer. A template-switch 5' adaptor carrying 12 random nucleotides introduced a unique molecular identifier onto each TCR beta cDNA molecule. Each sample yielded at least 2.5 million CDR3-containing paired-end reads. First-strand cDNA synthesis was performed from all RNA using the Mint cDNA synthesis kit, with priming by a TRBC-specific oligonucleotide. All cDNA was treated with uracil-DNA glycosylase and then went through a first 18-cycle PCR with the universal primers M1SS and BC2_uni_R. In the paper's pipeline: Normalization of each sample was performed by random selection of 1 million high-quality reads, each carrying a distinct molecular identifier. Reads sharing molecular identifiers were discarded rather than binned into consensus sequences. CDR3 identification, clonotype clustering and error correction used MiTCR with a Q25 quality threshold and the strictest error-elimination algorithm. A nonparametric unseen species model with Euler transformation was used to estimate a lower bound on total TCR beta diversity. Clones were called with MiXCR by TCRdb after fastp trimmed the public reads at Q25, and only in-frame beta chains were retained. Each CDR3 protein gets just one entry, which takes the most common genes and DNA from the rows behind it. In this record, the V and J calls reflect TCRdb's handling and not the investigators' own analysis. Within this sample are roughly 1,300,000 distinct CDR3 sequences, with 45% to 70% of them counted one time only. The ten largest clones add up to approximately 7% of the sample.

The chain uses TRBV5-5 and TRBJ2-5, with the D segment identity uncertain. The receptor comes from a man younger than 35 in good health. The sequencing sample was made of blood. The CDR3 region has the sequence CASSRAGPQLEETQYF. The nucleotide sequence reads TGTGCCAGCAGCAGGGCCGGACCCCAGTTAGAGGAGACCCAGTACTTC.